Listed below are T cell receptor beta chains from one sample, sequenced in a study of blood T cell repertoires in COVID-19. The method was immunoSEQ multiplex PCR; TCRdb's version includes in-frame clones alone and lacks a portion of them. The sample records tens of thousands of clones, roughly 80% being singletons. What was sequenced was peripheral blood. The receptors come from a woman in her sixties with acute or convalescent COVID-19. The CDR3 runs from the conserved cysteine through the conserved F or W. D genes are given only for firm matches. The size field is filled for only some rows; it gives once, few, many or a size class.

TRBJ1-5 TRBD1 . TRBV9 CASSEGTVGPQPQHF TGTGCCAGCAGCGAGGGGACAGTCGGTCCCCAGCCCCAGCATTTT
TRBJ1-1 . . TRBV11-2 CASSLESAGEAFF TGTGCCAGCAGCTTAGAATCGGCAGGGGAAGCTTTCTTT
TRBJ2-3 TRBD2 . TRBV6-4 CASSATLAGGTDTQYF TGTGCCAGCAGTGCCACCCTAGCGGGGGGAACAGATACGCAGTATTTT
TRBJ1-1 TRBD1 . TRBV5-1 CASSTRDRDTEAFF TGCGCCAGCAGCACCAGGGACAGGGACACTGAAGCTTTCTTT
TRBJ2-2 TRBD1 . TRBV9 CASSVGLNRGTGELFF TGTGCCAGCAGCGTAGGCTTGAACAGGGGAACCGGGGAGCTGTTTTTT
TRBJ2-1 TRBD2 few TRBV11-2 CASSLALAANEQFF TGTGCCAGCAGCTTAGCACTAGCGGCGAATGAGCAGTTCTTC
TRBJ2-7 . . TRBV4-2 CASSQDSGLGIREQYF TGTGCCAGCAGCCAAGATAGTGGACTTGGGATTCGGGAGCAGTACTTC
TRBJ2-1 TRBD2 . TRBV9 CASSPTSSGYGEQFF TGTGCCAGCAGCCCCACGTCTAGCGGGTACGGTGAGCAGTTCTTC
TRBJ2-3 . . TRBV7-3 CASSLAGNTDTQYF TGTGCCAGCAGCTTGGCGGGGAACACAGATACGCAGTATTTT
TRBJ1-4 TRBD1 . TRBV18 CASSPTGGQEKLFF TGTGCCAGCTCACCTACAGGGGGCCAAGAAAAACTGTTTTTT
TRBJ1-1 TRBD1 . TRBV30 CAWSPPRGQLNTEAFF TGTGCCTGGAGTCCCCCTCGGGGACAGTTGAACACTGAAGCTTTCTTT
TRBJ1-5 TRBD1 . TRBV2 CASSLDRARSQPQHF TGTGCCAGCAGTTTGGACAGGGCGAGGAGTCAGCCCCAGCATTTT
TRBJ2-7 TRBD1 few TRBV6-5 CASSSPDRGYEQYF TGTGCCAGCAGTTCCCCGGACAGGGGATACGAGCAGTACTTC
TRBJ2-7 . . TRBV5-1 CASNPSGAVSEQYF TGCGCCAGTAATCCAAGCGGAGCCGTGTCAGAGCAGTACTTC
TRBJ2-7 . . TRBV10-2 CASRGAGYEQYF TGCGCCAGCAGGGGGGCAGGCTACGAGCAGTACTTC
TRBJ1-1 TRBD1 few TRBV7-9 CASSQSAGTGGTEAFF TGTGCCAGCAGCCAATCGGCAGGGACAGGGGGAACTGAAGCTTTCTTT
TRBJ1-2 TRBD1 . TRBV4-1 CASSQGTGNYGYTF TGCGCCAGCAGCCAAGGGACAGGGAACTATGGCTACACCTTC
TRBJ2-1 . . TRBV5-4 CASSLEGSAYNEQFF TGTGCCAGCAGCTTGGAGGGTAGCGCCTACAATGAGCAGTTCTTC
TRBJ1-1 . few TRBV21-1 CASSKGHSGAFF TGTGCCAGCAGCAAAGGGCACAGCGGGGCTTTCTTT
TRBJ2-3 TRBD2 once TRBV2 CASSPGLAEADTQYF TGTGCCAGCAGTCCCGGACTAGCGGAGGCAGATACGCAGTATTTT
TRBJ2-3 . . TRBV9 CASSAYTDTQYF TGTGCCAGCAGCGCCTACACAGATACGCAGTATTTT
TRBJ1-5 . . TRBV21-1 CASSKGQINQPQHF TGTGCCAGCAGCAAAGGACAGATCAATCAGCCCCAGCATTTT
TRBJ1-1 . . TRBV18 CASSPPTALNTEAFF TGTGCCAGCTCACCACCGACAGCGTTGAACACTGAAGCTTTCTTT
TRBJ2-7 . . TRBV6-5 CASTQGSREQYF TGTGCCAGCACACAGGGATCCCGCGAGCAGTACTTC
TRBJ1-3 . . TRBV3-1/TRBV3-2 CASSQEFRLSGNTIYF TGTGCCAGCAGCCAAGAGTTCAGGTTAAGTGGAAACACCATATATTTT
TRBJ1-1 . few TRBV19 CASMVGELNTEAFF TGTGCCAGTATGGTTGGAGAGTTGAACACTGAAGCTTTCTTT
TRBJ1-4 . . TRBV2 CASSEGFGGKGEKLFF TGTGCCAGCAGTGAGGGTTTCGGCGGGAAGGGTGAAAAACTGTTTTTT
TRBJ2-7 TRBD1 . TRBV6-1 CASSEKAGTGSHEQYF TGTGCCAGCAGTGAAAAGGCCGGGACAGGGAGCCACGAGCAGTACTTC
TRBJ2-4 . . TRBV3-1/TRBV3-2 CASSQQVVAKNIQYF TGTGCCAGCAGCCAACAGGTCGTAGCCAAAAACATTCAGTACTTC
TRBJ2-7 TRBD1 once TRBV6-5 CASTLAGGIPYEQYF TGTGCCAGCACCCTGGCAGGGGGCATTCCCTACGAGCAGTACTTC
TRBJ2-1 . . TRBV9 CASSVGITPLYNEQFF TGTGCCAGCAGCGTAGGTATAACTCCATTGTACAATGAGCAGTTCTTC
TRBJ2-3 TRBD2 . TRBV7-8 CATSTGTSVLADTQYF TGTGCCACTTCGACCGGGACTAGCGTTTTGGCAGATACGCAGTATTTT
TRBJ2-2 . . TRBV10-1 CASSETGGTGELFF TGCGCCAGCAGTGAAACCGGGGGCACCGGGGAGCTGTTTTTT
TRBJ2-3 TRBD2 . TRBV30 CAWGGVPSTDTQYF TGTGCCTGGGGGGGGGTACCCAGCACAGATACGCAGTATTTT
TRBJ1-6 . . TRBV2 CASSESGRNSPLHF TGTGCCAGCAGTGAATCTGGTCGGAATTCACCCCTCCACTTT
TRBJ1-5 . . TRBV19 CASSRRGAIQPQHF TGTGCCAGTAGTAGGCGGGGGGCAATACAGCCCCAGCATTTT
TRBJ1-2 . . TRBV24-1 CATSDLAQDYGYTF TGTGCCACCAGTGATTTAGCACAGGACTATGGCTACACCTTC
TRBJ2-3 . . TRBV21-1 CASNPRGDRRTDTQYF TGTGCCAGCAATCCCCGGGGGGACAGGCGCACAGATACGCAGTATTTT